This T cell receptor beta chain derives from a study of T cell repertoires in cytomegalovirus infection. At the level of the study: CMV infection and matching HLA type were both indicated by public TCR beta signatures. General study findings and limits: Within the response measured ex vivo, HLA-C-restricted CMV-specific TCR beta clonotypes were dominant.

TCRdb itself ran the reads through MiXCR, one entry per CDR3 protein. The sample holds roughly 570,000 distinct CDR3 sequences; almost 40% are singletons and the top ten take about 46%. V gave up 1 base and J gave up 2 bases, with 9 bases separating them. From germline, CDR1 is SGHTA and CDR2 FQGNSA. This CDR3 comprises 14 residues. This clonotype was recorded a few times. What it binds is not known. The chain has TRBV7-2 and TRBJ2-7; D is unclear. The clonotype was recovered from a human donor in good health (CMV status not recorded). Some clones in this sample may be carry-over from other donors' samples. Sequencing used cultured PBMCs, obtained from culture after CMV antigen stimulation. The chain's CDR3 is CASSLVVGPYEQYF. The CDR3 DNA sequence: TGTGCCAGCAGCTTAGTTGTCGGACCCTACGAGCAGTACTTC.